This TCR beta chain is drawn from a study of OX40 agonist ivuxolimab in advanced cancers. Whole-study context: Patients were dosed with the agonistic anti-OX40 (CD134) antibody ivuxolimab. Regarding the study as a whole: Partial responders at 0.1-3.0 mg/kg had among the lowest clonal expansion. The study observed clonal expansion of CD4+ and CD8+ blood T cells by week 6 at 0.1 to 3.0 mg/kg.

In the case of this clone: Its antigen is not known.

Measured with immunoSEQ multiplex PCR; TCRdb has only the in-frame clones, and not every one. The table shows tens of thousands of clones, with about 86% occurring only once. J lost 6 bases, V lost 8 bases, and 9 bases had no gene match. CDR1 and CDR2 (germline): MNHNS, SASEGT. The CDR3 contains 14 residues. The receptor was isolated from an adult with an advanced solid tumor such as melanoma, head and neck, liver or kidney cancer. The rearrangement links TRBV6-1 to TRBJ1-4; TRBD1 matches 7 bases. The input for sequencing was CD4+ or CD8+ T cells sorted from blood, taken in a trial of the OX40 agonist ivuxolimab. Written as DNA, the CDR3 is TGTGCCAGCGGCCGACAGGGTATTTATGAAAAACTGTTTTTT. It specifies CASGRQGIYEKLFF.